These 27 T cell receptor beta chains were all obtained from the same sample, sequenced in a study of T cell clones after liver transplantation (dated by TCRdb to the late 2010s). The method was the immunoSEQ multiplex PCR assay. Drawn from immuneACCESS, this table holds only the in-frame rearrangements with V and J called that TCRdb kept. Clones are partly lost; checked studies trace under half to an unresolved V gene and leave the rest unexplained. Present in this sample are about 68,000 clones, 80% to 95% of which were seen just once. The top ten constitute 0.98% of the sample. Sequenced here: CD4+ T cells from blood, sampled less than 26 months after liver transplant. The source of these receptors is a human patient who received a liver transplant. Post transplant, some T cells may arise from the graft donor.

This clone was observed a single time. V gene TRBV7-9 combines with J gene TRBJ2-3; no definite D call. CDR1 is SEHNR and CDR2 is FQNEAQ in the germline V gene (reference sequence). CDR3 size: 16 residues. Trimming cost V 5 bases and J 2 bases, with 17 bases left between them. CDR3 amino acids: CASSPRLQSITDTQYF. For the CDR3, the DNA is TGTGCCAGCAGCCCCCGTCTGCAGAGCATCACAGATACGCAGTATTTT.

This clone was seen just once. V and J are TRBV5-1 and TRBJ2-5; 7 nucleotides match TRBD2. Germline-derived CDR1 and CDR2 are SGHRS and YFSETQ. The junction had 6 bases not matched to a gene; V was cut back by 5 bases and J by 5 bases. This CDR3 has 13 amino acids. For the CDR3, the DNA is TGCGCCAGCAGAGGACTAGGGAGCGAGACCCAGTACTTC. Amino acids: CASRGLGSETQYF.

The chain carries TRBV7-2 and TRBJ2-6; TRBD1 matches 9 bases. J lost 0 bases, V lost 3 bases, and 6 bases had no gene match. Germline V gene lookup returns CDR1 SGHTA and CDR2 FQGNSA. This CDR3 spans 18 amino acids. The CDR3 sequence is CASSFTGTGSSGANVLTF. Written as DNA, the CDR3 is TGTGCCAGCAGCTTTACCGGGACAGGGAGCTCTGGGGCCAACGTCCTGACTTTC. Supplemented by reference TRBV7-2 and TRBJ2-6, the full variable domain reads GAGVSQSPSNKVTEKGKDVELRCDPISGHTALYWYRQSLGQGLEFLIYFQGNSAPDKSGLPSDRFSAERTGGSVSTLTIQRTQQEDSAVYLCASSFTGTGSSGANVLTFGAGSRLTVL.

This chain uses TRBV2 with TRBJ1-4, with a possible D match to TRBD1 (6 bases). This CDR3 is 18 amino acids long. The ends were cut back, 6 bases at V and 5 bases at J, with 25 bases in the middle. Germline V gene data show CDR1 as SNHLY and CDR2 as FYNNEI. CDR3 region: CASSPTGLPFRKNEKLFF. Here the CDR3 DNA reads TGTGCCAGCAGCCCGACAGGCCTCCCCTTCCGTAAAAATGAAAAACTGTTTTTT.

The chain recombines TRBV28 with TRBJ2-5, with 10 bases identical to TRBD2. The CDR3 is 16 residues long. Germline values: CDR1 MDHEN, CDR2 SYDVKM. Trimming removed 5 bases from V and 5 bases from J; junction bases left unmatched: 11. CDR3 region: CASSIPASGSRETQYF. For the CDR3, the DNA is TGTGCCAGCAGTATTCCCGCTAGCGGGAGTCGGGAGACCCAGTACTTC.

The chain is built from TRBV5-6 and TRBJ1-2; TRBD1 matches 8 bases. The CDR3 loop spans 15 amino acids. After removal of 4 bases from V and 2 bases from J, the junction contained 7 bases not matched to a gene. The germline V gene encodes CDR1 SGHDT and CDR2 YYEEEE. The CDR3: CASSRGQGLNYGYTF. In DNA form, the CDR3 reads TGTGCCAGCAGCCGCGGACAGGGCCTAAACTATGGCTACACCTTC. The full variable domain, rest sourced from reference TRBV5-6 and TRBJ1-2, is DAGVTQSPTHLIKTRGQQVTLRCSPKSGHDTVSWYQQALGQGPQFIFQYYEEEERQRGNFPDRFSGHQFPNYSSELNVNALLLGDSALYLCASSRGQGLNYGYTFGSGTRLTVV.

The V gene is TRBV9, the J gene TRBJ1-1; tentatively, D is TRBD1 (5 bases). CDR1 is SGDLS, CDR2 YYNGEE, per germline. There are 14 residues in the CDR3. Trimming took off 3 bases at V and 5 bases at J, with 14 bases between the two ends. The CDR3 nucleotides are TGTGCCAGCAGCGGGGGGTCCGGGAGGACTGAAGCTTTCTTT. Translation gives CASSGGSGRTEAFF.

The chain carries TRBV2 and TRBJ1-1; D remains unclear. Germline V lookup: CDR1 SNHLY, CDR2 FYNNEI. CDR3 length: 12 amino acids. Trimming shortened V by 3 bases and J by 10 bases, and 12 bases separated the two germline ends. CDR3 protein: CASSEGNGVAFF. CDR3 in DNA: TGTGCCAGCAGTGAGGGTAATGGGGTAGCTTTCTTT.

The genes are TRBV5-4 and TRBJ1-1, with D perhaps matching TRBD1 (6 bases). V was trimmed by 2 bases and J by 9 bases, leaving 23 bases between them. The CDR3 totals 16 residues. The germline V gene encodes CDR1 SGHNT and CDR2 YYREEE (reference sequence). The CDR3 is CASSLGGAGEQGKAFF. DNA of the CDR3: TGTGCCAGCAGCTTAGGGGGGGCTGGGGAACAAGGGAAAGCTTTCTTT.

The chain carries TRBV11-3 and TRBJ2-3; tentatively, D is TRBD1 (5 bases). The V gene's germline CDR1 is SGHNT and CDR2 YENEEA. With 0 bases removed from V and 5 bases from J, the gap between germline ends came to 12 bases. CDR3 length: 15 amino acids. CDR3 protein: CASSLESRALDTQYF. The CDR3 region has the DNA TGTGCCAGCAGCTTAGAGTCCAGGGCCTTAGATACGCAGTATTTT.

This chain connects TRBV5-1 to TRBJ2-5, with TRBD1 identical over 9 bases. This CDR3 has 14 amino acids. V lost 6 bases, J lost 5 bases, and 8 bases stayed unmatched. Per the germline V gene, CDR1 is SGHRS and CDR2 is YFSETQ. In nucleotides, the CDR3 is TGCGCCAGCACCTTACAGGGGGCGCGGGAGACCCAGTACTTC. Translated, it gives CASTLQGARETQYF.

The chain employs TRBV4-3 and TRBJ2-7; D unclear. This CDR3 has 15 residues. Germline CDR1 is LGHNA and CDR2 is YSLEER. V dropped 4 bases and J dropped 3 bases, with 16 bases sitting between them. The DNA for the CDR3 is TGCGCCAGCAGCCTCCGGGTGAGCTCAAACTACGAGCAGTACTTC. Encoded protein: CASSLRVSSNYEQYF.

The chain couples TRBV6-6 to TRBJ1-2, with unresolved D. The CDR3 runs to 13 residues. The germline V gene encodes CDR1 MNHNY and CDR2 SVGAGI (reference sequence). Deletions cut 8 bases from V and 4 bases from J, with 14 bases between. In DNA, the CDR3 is TGTGCCAGCGGCATGGGGATGAGCTATGGCTACACCTTC. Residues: CASGMGMSYGYTF.

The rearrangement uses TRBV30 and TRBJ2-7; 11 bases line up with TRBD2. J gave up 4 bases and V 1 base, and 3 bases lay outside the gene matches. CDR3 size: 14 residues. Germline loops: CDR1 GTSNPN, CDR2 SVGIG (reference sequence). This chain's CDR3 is CAWSASGRSYEQYF. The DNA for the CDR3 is TGTGCCTGGAGTGCTAGCGGGAGGAGTTACGAGCAGTACTTC.

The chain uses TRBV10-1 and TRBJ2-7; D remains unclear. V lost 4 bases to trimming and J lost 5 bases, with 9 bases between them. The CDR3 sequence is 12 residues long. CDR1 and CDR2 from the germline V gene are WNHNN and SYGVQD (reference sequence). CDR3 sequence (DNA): TGCGCCAGCAGTGGAGAGACCAACGAGCAGTACTTC. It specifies CASSGETNEQYF.

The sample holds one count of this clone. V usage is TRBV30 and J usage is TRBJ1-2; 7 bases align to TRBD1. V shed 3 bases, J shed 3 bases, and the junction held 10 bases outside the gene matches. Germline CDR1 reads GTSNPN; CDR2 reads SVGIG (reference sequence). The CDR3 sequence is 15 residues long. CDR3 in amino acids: CAWRREGAQYYGYTF. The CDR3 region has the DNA TGTGCCTGGAGAAGGGAGGGGGCGCAGTACTATGGCTACACCTTC.

The CDR3 nucleotides are TGTGCCAGCAGTGAAGCAAGCAGGGGCACTGAAGCTTTCTTT. This translates into CASSEASRGTEAFF. The chain is built from TRBV6-1 and TRBJ1-1; possibly TRBD1 for D (6 bases). The V end was cut by 0 bases, the J end by 4 bases, with 9 bases between. This CDR3 region has 14 residues. Germline lookup yields CDR1 MNHNS and CDR2 SASEGT.

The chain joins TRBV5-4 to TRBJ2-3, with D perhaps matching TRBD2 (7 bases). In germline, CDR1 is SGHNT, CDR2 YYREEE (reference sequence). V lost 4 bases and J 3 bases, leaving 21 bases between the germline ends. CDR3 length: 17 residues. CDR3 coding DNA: TGTGCCAGCAGCCCCCCGGGCGGGGGCGTGGGTACAGATACGCAGTATTTT. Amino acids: CASSPPGGGVGTDTQYF.

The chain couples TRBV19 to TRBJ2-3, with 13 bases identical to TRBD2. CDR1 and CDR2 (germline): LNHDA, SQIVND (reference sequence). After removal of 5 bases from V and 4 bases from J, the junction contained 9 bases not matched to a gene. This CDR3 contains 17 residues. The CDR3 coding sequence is TGTGCCAGTAGTTTTGCGGGACTAGCGGGATTTCCAGATACGCAGTATTTT. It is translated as CASSFAGLAGFPDTQYF.

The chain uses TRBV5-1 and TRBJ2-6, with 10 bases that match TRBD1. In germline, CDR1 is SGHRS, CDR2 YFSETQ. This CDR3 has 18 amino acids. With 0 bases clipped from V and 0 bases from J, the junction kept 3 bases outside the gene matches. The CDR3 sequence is CASSLEDRGSSGANVLTF. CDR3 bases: TGCGCCAGCAGCTTGGAGGACAGGGGGAGCTCTGGGGCCAACGTCCTGACTTTC.

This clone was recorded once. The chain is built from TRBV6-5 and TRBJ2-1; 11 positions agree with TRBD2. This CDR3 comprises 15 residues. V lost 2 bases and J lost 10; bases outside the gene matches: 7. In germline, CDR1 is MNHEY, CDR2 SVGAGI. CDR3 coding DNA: TGTGCCAGCAGTTACCGGGTAGCGGGAGGGGGGGAGCAGTTCTTC. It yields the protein CASSYRVAGGGEQFF.

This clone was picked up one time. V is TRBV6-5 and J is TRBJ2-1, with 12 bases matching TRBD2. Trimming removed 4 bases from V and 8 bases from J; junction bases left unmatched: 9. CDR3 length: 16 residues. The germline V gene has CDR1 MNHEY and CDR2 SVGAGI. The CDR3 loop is CASSSPSGRADHEQFF. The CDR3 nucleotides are TGTGCCAGCAGTTCCCCTAGCGGGAGGGCCGACCATGAGCAGTTCTTC.

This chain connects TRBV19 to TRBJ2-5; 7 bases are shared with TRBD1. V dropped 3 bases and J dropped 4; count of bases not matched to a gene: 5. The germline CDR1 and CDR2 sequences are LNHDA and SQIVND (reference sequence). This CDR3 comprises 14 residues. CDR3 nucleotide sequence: TGTGCCAGTAGTATTACAGGGGTAATAGAGACCCAGTACTTC. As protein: CASSITGVIETQYF.

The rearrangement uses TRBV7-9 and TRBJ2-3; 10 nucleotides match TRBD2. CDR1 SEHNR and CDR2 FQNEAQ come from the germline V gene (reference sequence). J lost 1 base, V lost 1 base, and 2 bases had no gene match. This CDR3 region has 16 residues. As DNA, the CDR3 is TGTGCCAGCAGCTTAGGAGGGACTAGCGGCACAGATACGCAGTATTTT. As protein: CASSLGGTSGTDTQYF.

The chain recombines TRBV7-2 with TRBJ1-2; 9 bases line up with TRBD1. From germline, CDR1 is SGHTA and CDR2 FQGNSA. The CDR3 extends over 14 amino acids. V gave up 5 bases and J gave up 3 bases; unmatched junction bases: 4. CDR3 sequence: CASSPRTGDYGYTF. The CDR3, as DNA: TGTGCCAGCAGCCCAAGGACAGGGGACTATGGCTACACCTTC.

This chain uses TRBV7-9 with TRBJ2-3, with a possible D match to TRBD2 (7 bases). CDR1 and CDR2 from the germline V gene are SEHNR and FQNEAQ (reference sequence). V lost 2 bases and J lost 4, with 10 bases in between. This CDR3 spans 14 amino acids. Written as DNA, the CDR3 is TGTGCCAGCAGCTTAAGGGGGGGAGCAGATACGCAGTATTTT. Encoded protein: CASSLRGGADTQYF.

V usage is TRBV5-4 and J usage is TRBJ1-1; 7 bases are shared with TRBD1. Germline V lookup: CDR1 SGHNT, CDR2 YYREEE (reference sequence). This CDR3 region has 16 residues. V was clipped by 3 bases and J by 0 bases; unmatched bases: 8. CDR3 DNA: TGTGCCAGCAGCTCAATGAGGGACAGCGTGAACACTGAAGCTTTCTTT. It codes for CASSSMRDSVNTEAFF.